This TCR beta chain emerged from a study of identical twins. The germline CDR1 and CDR2 sequences are SGHRS and YFSETQ. J lost 2 bases, V lost 3 bases, and 4 bases had no gene match. The CDR3 is 14 amino acids. Regarding the study as a whole: Twins shared out-of-frame alpha sequences with excess low generation probability.

Each CDR3 protein gets one entry after TCRdb re-called the 5' RACE reads with MiXCR. The sample lists some 1,700,000 distinct CDR3 sequences, 32% occurring once. In regard to this clonotype: The antigen is unknown.

Source material: cord blood. The receptor was derived from a newborn girl in good health. The J gene is TRBJ2-5, the V gene TRBV5-1; 7 nucleotides agree with TRBD2. The DNA for the CDR3 is TGCGCCAGCAGCTGGGGACTAACTCAAGAGACCCAGTACTTC. This encodes CASSWGLTQETQYF.